This TCR beta chain came from a study of alternative splicing in chronic myeloid leukemia remission (dated by TCRdb to 2018 to 2020). Background on the whole study: RNA sequencing was used to profile peripheral blood taken from chronic-phase CML patients both at diagnosis and at remission, and those profiles were then compared against healthy donors. Nine CML samples, seven diagnostic and two matched remission, came from the French Persistem study. Female/male counts were 11/5 for diagnosis samples, 8/3 for remission samples and 2/4 for controls. The diagnostic specimens from the trials consisted of total leukocytes from peripheral blood collected in EDTA. For diagnosis, remission and control samples alike, total RNA was extracted from peripheral blood mononuclear cells using Trizol. The median age was around 51 years at diagnosis and 56 to 60 at remission, while healthy controls had a median age of 37. The RESIST (imatinib), ENESTxtnd (nilotinib) and PINNACLE (nilotinib plus pegylated interferon) trials supplied 8 or 9 diagnostic specimens along with matched remission specimens. Broader findings and caveats from the paper: At remission, blood cell composition was reshaped to resemble that of the lymphoid cell-enriched normal controls. Blood cell composition varied strongly between timepoints, moving from enrichment of myeloid progenitors at diagnosis to enrichment of mature lymphoid cells at remission.

Reading from cysteine to phenylalanine, the CDR3 counts 14 amino acids. This entry has no DNA. From a lookup of the germline V gene (reference sequence), CDR1 and CDR2 are MNHNY and SVGAGI. The library was produced with bulk RNA-seq. The TruSeq Stranded RNA sample prep kit was used to generate libraries of poly-A-enriched mRNA from an input of around 1 ug total RNA. Each sample was sequenced in triplicate using paired-end sequencing on a HiSeq 2500. A read length of 125 nucleotides per mate was used for RNA-seq. In the authors' own workflow: Reads were trimmed and aligned to hg38 using STAR v2.7, and quality control was performed with FASTQC, RSeQC and multiqc. Salmon 0.14.1 was used to quantify gene expression levels as transcripts per million (TPM). Principal component analysis suggested that trial, library batch, sequencing batch, treatment regimen and sex did not drive transcriptomic profiles. TCRdb reprocessed the reads into one record per CDR3 protein sequence, lacking DNA. TCRdb, not the authors, supplied the V and J calls. The sample's records list dozens of distinct CDR3 sequences.

This clonotype has a single count. Its antigen is currently not known. Sample time point, as interpreted from the label and publication: chronic-phase CML before TKI therapy (screening/day 1). Approximately 15 CML patients were included in the patient cohort, and matched post-remission samples were retrieved for a subset of these patients. The chain couples TRBV6-6 to TRBJ2-7. The origin of this receptor is an adult with chronic myeloid leukemia. Material: PBMCs or total blood leukocytes (not recorded which), obtained at diagnosis. CDR3 loop: CASSLGPASYAQYF.